This TCR beta chain was recorded in a study of blood T cell repertoires in COVID-19. In the study overall: Sites in the United States, Italy and Spain provided acute and convalescent COVID-19 samples.

Method: immunoSEQ multiplex PCR; TCRdb's copy keeps in-frame clones and lacks some. The sample gives about 250,000 clones, about four fifths of which show up once; about 8.1% is in the top ten. Germline V CDR1 and CDR2: MDHEN, SYDVKM. This CDR3 contains 15 residues. V dropped 5 bases and J dropped 4; count of bases not matched to a gene: 6. The sequence came from a man older than 75 with acute or convalescent COVID-19. V is TRBV28 and J is TRBJ1-3, with TRBD1 identical over 9 bases. Sequenced sample: peripheral blood. DNA of the CDR3: TGTGCCAGCAGTCGGGACAGGGCAAAGGGAAACACCATATATTTT. It yields the protein CASSRDRAKGNTIYF.